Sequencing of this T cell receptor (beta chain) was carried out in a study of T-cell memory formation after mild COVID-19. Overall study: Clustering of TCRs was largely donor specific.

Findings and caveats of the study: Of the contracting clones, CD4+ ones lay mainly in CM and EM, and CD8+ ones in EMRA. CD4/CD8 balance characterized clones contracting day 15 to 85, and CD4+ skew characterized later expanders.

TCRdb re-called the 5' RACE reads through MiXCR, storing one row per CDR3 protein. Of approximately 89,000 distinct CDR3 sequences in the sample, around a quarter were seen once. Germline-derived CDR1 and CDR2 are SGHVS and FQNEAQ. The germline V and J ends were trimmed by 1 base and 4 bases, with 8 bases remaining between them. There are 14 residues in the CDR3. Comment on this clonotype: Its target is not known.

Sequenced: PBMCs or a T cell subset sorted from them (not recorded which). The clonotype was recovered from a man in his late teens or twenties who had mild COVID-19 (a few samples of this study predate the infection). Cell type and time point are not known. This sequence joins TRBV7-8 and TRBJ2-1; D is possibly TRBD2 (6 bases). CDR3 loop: CASSLGRGYNEQFF. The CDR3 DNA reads TGTGCCAGCAGCTTAGGGCGGGGTTACAATGAGCAGTTCTTC.